The rows below give T cell receptor beta chains drawn from one sample of a study of OX40 agonist ivuxolimab in advanced cancers. Profiling relied on immunoSEQ multiplex PCR, and the TCRdb table lists in-frame clones only, not all of them. The sample holds tens of thousands of clones; roughly four fifths are singletons and the top ten take over 1.5%. The sample consisted of CD4+ or CD8+ T cells sorted from blood, taken in a trial of the OX40 agonist ivuxolimab. The receptors were gathered from an adult with an advanced solid tumor such as melanoma, head and neck, liver or kidney cancer. Each CDR3 is given with its conserved first and last residue. A D gene is named only where the DNA matches it firmly. Some rows have no size entry. The others give once, few or many, or a class for an expanded clone.

j_call v_call clone_size d_call cdr3_nt cdr3_aa
TRBJ1-2 TRBV6-1 . . TGTGCCACTTCCTTCCATCCAAACTATGGCTACACCTTC CATSFHPNYGYTF
TRBJ2-3 TRBV7-9 few TRBD2 TGTGCCAGCAGCCGCGGGACTAGCGGGTTCACAGATACGCAGTATTTT CASSRGTSGFTDTQYF
TRBJ1-5 TRBV29-1 once . TGCAGCGTTGTTGCAGCCGGGGATAGCAATCAGCCCCAGCATTTT CSVVAAGDSNQPQHF
TRBJ1-1 TRBV10-3 . . TGTGCCATCAGTGTTTCGGCTCGGGTAACTGAAGCTTTCTTT CAISVSARVTEAFF
TRBJ2-7 TRBV29-1 . . TGCAGCGCCGCCCTGGGCTCCCACGAGCAGTACTTC CSAALGSHEQYF
TRBJ2-5 TRBV20-1 . . TGCAGTGCTCATTTTTCGGAGACCCAGTACTTC CSAHFSETQYF
TRBJ1-4 TRBV4-1 . . TGCGCCAGCAGACCCGGGGGGGGTGGGACTAATGAAAAACTGTTTTTT CASRPGGGGTNEKLFF
TRBJ2-7 TRBV7-3 . . TGTGCCAGCAGCTTATACAACTCCTACGAGCAGTACTTC CASSLYNSYEQYF
TRBJ1-5 TRBV6-6 . . TGTGCCAGCAGTCAGGCCCTGGACAGTAGCAATCAGCCCCAGCATTTT CASSQALDSSNQPQHF
TRBJ2-2 TRBV21-1 . . TGTGCCAGCATCCCCGGGGGGACTAGCTCCACCGGGGAGCTGTTTTTT CASIPGGTSSTGELFF
TRBJ2-7 TRBV19 once TRBD2 TGTGCCAGTAGTATACCGACTAGCGGGAGGCCTCACTCCTACGAGCAGTACTTC CASSIPTSGRPHSYEQYF
TRBJ2-7 TRBV5-1 . . TGCGCCAGCAGCTTGGGCGACAGTCACTCCTACGAGCAGTACTTC CASSLGDSHSYEQYF
TRBJ1-2 TRBV11-2 . . TGTGCCAGCAGCTTAGTATCGGGTTTATCCTTC CASSLVSGLSF
TRBJ1-4 TRBV5-1 . TRBD1 TGCGCCAGCAGCCTGGGGACAGCTAATGAAAAACTGTTTTTT CASSLGTANEKLFF
TRBJ2-7 TRBV7-2 . . TGTGCCAGCAGCGGCACTAGGGGCTCCTACGAGCAGTACTTC CASSGTRGSYEQYF
TRBJ2-5 TRBV6-1 . . TGTGCCAGCCTATTACAAGAGACCCAGTACTTC CASLLQETQYF
TRBJ2-1 TRBV28 . . TGTGCCAGCAGCCTGGGGAGGAACAGGGGCTATGAGCAGTTCTTC CASSLGRNRGYEQFF
TRBJ1-2 TRBV5-6 once . TGTGCCAGCAGCTTGGCCAGCTATGGCTACACCTTC CASSLASYGYTF
TRBJ1-1 TRBV7-9 . . TGTGCCAGCAGATATGTGGCTGAAGCTTTCTTT CASRYVAEAFF
TRBJ2-1 TRBV18 . TRBD2 TGTGCCAGCTCACCCGGGAGGGGCTCCTACAATGAGCAGTTCTTC CASSPGRGSYNEQFF
TRBJ2-1 TRBV28 few . TGTGCCAGCAGTAACCCCGGGAGTGTGAATGAGCAGTTCTTC CASSNPGSVNEQFF
TRBJ1-2 TRBV4-3 . . TGCGCCAGCAGCCAAGAACTAAACTATGGCTACACCTTC CASSQELNYGYTF
TRBJ1-1 TRBV11-3 . TRBD1 TGTGCCAGCAGCCTAGGACAGGGTGGTGAAGCTTTCTTT CASSLGQGGEAFF
TRBJ2-4 TRBV15 . TRBD2 TGTGCCACCAGCAGAGAGGAACTAGCGGGAGGGCAGGTTAAAAACATTCAGTACTTC CATSREELAGGQVKNIQYF
TRBJ1-4 TRBV7-9 . TRBD1 TGTGCCAGCAGCCGGACCCCACAGGGGGTTGCTAATGAAAAACTGTTTTTT CASSRTPQGVANEKLFF
TRBJ2-7 TRBV19 . TRBD2 TGTGCCAGTAGTATACTAGCGGGAGGCTACGAGCAGTACTTC CASSILAGGYEQYF
TRBJ2-3 TRBV4-1 . TRBD1 TGCGCCAGCAGCCAAGGGTTCGGGACAGGGGCAGATACGCAGTATTTT CASSQGFGTGADTQYF
TRBJ2-2 TRBV28 . . TGTGCCAGCAGTCGACATGGCGGGGAGCTGTTTTTT CASSRHGGELFF
TRBJ2-1 TRBV10-1 . TRBD2 TGCGCCAGCAGTGACGGTAGCGGGAGATGGAATGAGCAGTTCTTC CASSDGSGRWNEQFF
TRBJ2-1 TRBV29-1 . TRBD1 TGCAGCGTTGTACGACAGGGGTCCTACAATGAGCAGTTCTTC CSVVRQGSYNEQFF
TRBJ1-5 TRBV10-3 . . TGTGCCATCAGTGCCACAGCGGGGGGTGGCAATCAGCCCCAGCATTTT CAISATAGGGNQPQHF
TRBJ2-7 TRBV19 . . TGTGCCAGTACCTCCCCAGGCGCCGCTATCGGGGAGCAGTACTTC CASTSPGAAIGEQYF
TRBJ2-3 TRBV7-8 . . TGTGCCAGCAGCCAAGGAGCAGATACGCAGTATTTT CASSQGADTQYF
TRBJ1-2 TRBV28 . . TGTGCCAGCAGTTTGGGAGGGGCGTTAGGCTACACCTTC CASSLGGALGYTF
TRBJ2-1 TRBV9 once TRBD1 TGTGCCAGCACCGCTACAGGGGGCCCCTACAATGAGCAGTTCTTC CASTATGGPYNEQFF
TRBJ2-7 TRBV13 . . TGTGCCAGCAGTCGGGCAGGGCAGGGGCACGGGCAGTACTTC CASSRAGQGHGQYF
TRBJ1-2 TRBV7-8 . . TGTGCCAGCAGCTTGACGAGGGGGGACTATGGCTACACCTTC CASSLTRGDYGYTF
TRBJ2-7 TRBV27 few . TGTGCCAGCACCCTACTAGGGGAGTTGGACTACGAGCAGTACTTC CASTLLGELDYEQYF
TRBJ1-5 TRBV7-8 . TRBD1 TGTGCCAGCACCCCTGACAGGGTAGATCAGCCCCAGCATTTT CASTPDRVDQPQHF
TRBJ2-1 TRBV21-1 . . TGTGCCAGCAGCAAACTCCGTGATTCCTACAATGAGCAGTTCTTC CASSKLRDSYNEQFF
TRBJ2-3 TRBV19 . TRBD1 TGTGCCACAACAGGACAGGGGTCCACAGATACGCAGTATTTT CATTGQGSTDTQYF
TRBJ2-7 TRBV7-3 . . TGTGCCAGCAGTCGAGTTGCCACCGGCACCCCCTACGAGCAGTACTTC CASSRVATGTPYEQYF
TRBJ2-7 TRBV6-5 . . TGTGCCAGCAGTTCCGAGCCCGCCGGGATCTTGGGGGAGCAGTACTTC CASSSEPAGILGEQYF
TRBJ1-5 TRBV6-1 . . TGTGCCAGCAGTGTCTCGGCAGGGGTTCAGCCCCAGCATTTT CASSVSAGVQPQHF
TRBJ2-1 TRBV6-6 . . TGTGCCAGCAGTCAAGGGACCTACAATGAGCAGTTCTTC CASSQGTYNEQFF
TRBJ1-1 TRBV7-2 . . TGTGCCAGCAGCTCCGACGGGGGGTTTGAAGCTTTCTTT CASSSDGGFEAFF
TRBJ1-5 TRBV18 . . TGTGCCAGCTCACCCAATTCCGGGAATCAGCCCCAGCATTTT CASSPNSGNQPQHF
TRBJ2-7 TRBV5-6 once . TGTGCCAGCAGCCGAAGGTCCCTCGAGCAGTACTTC CASSRRSLEQYF
TRBJ1-1 TRBV28 few . TGTGCCAGCAGTGTCCACAGGGAGAACACTGAAGCTTTCTTT CASSVHRENTEAFF
TRBJ2-5 TRBV11-2 . . TGTGCCAGCAGCTTGGAGGTGGGGGCCGAAGAGACCCAGTACTTC CASSLEVGAEETQYF
TRBJ2-1 TRBV7-9 . TRBD2 TGTGCCAGCAGCTCTAACCCCATAGCGGGAGGGCCGAGGAATGAGCAGTTCTTC CASSSNPIAGGPRNEQFF
TRBJ2-7 TRBV28 . TRBD2 TGTGCCAGCAGTTCCCCGCCTAGCGGGAGCTCCTACGAGCAGTACTTC CASSSPPSGSSYEQYF
TRBJ2-3 TRBV7-2 once TRBD1 TGTGCCAGCAGCTTATTTAGGGGGCTTGGAGATACGCAGTATTTT CASSLFRGLGDTQYF
TRBJ2-7 TRBV11-2 . . TGTGCCAGCAGGGAGCAGGGGGTCAATAGCGGGTTTGAGGAGCAGTACTTC CASREQGVNSGFEEQYF
TRBJ1-1 TRBV4-3 . . TGCGCCAGCAGCCAAGATCTACCGGGACTTGGGGGTTTCTTT CASSQDLPGLGGFF
TRBJ2-7 TRBV6-5 . . TGTGCCAGCAGTTACTCATCCGGCTTAAGCTCCTACGAGCAGTACTTC CASSYSSGLSSYEQYF
TRBJ2-1 TRBV18 . TRBD2 TGTGCCAGCTCGCTTCGACTAGCGGGAAACTACAATGAGCAGTTCTTC CASSLRLAGNYNEQFF
TRBJ1-4 TRBV2 . . TGTGCCAGCAGTGTTCAGGGGATTAATGAAAAACTGTTTTTT CASSVQGINEKLFF